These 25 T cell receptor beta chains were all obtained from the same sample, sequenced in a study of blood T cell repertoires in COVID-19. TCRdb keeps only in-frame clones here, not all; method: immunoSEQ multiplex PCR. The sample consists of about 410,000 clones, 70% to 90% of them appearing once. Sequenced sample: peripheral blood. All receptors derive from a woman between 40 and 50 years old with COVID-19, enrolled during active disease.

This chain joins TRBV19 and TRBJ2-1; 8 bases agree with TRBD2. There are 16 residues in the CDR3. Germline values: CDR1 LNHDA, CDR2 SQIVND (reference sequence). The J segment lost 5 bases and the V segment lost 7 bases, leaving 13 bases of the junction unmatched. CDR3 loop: CASIDISRRGDNEQFF. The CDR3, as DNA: TGTGCCAGTATTGATATAAGTCGGCGGGGGGACAATGAGCAGTTCTTC.

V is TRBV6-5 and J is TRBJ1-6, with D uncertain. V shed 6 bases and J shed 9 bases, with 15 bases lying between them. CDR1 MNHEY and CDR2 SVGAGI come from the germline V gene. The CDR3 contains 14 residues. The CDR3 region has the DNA TGTGCCAGCAGAACGTCGGGTAGCGGTTCACCCCTCCACTTT. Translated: CASRTSGSGSPLHF.

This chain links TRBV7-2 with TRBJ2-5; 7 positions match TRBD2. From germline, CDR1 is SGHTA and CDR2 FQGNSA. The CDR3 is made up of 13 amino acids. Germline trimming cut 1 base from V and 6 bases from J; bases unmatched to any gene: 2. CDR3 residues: CASSLGGGKTQYF. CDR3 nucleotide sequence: TGTGCCAGCAGCTTAGGGGGGGGGAAGACCCAGTACTTC. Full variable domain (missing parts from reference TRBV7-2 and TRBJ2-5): GAGVSQSPSNKVTEKGKDVELRCDPISGHTALYWYRQSLGQGLEFLIYFQGNSAPDKSGLPSDRFSAERTGGSVSTLTIQRTQQEDSAVYLCASSLGGGKTQYFGPGTRLLVL.

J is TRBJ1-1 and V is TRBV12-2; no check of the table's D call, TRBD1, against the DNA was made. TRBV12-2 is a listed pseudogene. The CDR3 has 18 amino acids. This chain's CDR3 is CASRLVPGSVFLNTEAFF. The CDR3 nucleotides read TGTGCAAGTCGCTTAGTCCCAGGGTCGGTATTTCTGAACACTGAAGCTTTCTTT.

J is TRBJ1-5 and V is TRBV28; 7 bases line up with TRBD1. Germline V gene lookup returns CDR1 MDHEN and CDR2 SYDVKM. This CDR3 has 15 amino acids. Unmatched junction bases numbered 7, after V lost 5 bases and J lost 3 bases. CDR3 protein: CASSTPGQLNQPQHF. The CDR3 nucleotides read TGTGCCAGCAGTACCCCGGGACAGCTCAATCAGCCCCAGCATTTT.

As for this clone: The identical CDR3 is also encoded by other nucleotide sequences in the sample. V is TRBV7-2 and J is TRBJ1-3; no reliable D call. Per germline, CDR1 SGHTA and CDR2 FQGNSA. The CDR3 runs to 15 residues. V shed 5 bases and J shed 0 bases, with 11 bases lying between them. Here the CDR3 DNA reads TGTGCCAGCAGCGCGGACTCAAGCTCTGGAAACACCATATATTTT. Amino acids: CASSADSSSGNTIYF.

The CDR3 region is CASSPSVHEQYF. The CDR3 DNA reads TGTGCCAGCTCACCATCGGTCCACGAGCAGTACTTC. The V gene is TRBV18, the J gene TRBJ2-7; D ambiguous. Trimming pared 2 bases from V and 5 bases from J, leaving 7 bases between. CDR1 and CDR2 from the germline V gene are KGHSH and LQKENI. This CDR3 region has 12 residues.

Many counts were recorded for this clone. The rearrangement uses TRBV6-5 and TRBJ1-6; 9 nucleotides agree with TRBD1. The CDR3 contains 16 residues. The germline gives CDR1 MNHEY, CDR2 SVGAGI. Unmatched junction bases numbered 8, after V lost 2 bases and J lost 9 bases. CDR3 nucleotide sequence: TGTGCCAGCAGTTACGGCGGGACAGGGCCAGGTTCACCCCTCCACTTT. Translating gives CASSYGGTGPGSPLHF.

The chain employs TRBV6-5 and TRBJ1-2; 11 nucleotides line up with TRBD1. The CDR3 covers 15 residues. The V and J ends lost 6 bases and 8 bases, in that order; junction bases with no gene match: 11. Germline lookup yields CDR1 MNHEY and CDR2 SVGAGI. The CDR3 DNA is TGTGCCAGCAGCACCAACTTAGGGACAGGGGGAGGCTACACCTTC. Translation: CASSTNLGTGGGYTF.

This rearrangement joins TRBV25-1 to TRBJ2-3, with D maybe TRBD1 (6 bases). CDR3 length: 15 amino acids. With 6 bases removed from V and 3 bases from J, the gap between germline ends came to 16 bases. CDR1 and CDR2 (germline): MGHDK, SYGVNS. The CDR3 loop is CASSGAGVITDTQYF. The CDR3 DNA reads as TGTGCCAGCAGCGGGGCAGGGGTCATAACAGATACGCAGTATTTT.

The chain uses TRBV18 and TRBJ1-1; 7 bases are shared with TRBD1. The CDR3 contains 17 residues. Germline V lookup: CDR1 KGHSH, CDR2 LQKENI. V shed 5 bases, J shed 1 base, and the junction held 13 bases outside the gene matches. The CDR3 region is CASSILQGRYPNTEAFF. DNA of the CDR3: TGTGCCAGCTCAATACTACAGGGGCGATATCCGAACACTGAAGCTTTCTTT.

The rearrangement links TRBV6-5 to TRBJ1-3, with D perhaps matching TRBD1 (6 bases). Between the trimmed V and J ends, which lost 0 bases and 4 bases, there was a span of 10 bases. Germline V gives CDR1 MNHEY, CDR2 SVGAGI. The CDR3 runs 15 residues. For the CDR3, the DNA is TGTGCCAGCAGTTACTCAGGGCAGGGGGGAAACACCATATATTTT. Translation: CASSYSGQGGNTIYF.

The CDR3 region has the DNA TGTGCCAGCAGCCAAGAATCGGCGGATTCACCCCTCCACTTT. Residues: CASSQESADSPLHF. J is TRBJ1-6 and V is TRBV4-2, with unresolved D. Trimming removed 0 bases at V and 8 bases at J, with 8 bases between. Germline assignment: CDR1 LGHNA and CDR2 YNFKEQ. The CDR3 contains 14 residues.

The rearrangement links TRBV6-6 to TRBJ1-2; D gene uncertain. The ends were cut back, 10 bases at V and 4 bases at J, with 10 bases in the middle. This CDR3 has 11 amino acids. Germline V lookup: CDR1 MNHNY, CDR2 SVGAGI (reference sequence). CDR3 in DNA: TGTGCCACGAGGCAAGGCTATGGCTACACCTTC. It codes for CATRQGYGYTF.

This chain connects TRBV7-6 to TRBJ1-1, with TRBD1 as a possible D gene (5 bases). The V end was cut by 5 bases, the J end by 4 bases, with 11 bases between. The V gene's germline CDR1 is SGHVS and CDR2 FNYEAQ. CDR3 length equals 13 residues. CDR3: CASSANRLTEAFF. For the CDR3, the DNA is TGTGCCAGCAGCGCAAACAGGCTCACTGAAGCTTTCTTT.

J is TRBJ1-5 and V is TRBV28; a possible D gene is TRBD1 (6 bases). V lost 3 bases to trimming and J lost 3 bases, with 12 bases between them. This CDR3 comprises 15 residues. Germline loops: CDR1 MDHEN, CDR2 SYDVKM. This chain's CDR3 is CASSFGGTINQPQHF. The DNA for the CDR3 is TGTGCCAGCAGTTTTGGTGGGACAATCAATCAGCCCCAGCATTTT.

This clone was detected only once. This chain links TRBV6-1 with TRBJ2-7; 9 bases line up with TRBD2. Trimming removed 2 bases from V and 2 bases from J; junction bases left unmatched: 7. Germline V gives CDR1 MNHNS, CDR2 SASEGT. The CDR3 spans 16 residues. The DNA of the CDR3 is TGTGCCAGCAGTGAACACATAGCGGGGGTTGCCTACGAGCAGTACTTC. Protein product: CASSEHIAGVAYEQYF.

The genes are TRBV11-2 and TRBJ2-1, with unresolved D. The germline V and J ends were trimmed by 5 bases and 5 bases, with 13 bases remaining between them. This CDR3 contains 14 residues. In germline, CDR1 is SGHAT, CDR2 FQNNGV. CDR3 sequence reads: CASSPQWADNEQFF. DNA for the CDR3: TGTGCCAGCAGCCCGCAGTGGGCCGACAATGAGCAGTTCTTC. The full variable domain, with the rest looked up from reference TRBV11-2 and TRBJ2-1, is EAGVAQSPRYKIIEKRQSVAFWCNPISGHATLYWYQQILGQGPKLLIQFQNNGVVDDSQLPKDRFSAERLKGVDSTLKIQPAKLEDSAVYLCASSPQWADNEQFFGPGTRLTVL.

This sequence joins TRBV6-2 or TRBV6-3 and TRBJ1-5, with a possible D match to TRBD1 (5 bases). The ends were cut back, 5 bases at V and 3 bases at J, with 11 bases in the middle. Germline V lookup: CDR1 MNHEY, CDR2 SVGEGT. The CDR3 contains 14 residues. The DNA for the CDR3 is TGTGCCAGCAGTCACCGGGACTACAATCAGCCCCAGCATTTT. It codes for CASSHRDYNQPQHF.

This CDR3 is CASSSLQGTEAFF. The CDR3 coding sequence is TGCGCCAGCAGCTCGCTGCAGGGAACTGAAGCTTTCTTT. The chain is built from TRBV5-1 and TRBJ1-1, with a possible D match to TRBD1 (5 bases). Germline loops: CDR1 SGHRS, CDR2 YFSETQ. The CDR3 runs to 13 residues. The V and J ends lost 3 bases and 5 bases respectively, with 11 bases between them.

CDR3 coding DNA: TGTGCCAGCAGTGCCCGACAGGGGGGAAACACTGAAGCTTTCTTT. Translation gives CASSARQGGNTEAFF. The chain employs TRBV6-4 and TRBJ1-1, with 9 positions matching TRBD1. CDR1 is MRHNA and CDR2 is SNTAGT in the germline V gene. V was pared by 4 bases and J by 2 bases, with 5 bases of the junction left unmatched. This CDR3 comprises 15 residues.

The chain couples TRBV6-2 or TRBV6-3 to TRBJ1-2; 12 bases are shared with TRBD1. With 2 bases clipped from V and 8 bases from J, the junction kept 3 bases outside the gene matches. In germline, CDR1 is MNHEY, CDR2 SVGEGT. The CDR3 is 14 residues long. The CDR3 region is CASSYGGTGGGYTF. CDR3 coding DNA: TGTGCCAGCAGTTACGGAGGGACAGGGGGCGGCTACACCTTC.

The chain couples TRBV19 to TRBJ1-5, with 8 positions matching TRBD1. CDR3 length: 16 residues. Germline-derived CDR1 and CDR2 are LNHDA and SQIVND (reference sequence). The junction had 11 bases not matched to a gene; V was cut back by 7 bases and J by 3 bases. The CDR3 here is CASMVGQGLYNQPQHF. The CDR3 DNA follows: TGTGCCAGTATGGTCGGACAGGGACTATACAATCAGCCCCAGCATTTT.

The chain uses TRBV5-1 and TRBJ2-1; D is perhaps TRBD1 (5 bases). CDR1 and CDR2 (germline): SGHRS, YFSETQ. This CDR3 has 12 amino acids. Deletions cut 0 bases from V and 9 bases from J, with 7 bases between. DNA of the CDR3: TGCGCCAGCAGCTTGGGTAGGGGTGAGCAGTTCTTC. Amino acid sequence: CASSLGRGEQFF.

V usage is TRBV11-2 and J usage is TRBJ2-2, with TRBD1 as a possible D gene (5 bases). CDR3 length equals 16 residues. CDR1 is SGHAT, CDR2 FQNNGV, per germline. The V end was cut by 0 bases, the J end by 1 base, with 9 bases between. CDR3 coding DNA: TGTGCCAGCAGCTTAGATTACAGGAGGAACACCGGGGAGCTGTTTTTT. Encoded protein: CASSLDYRRNTGELFF.